The 10 T cell receptor beta chains presented below share a single source sample, sequenced in a study of technical replicates of blood from four donors. Data came from immunoSEQ multiplex PCR; TCRdb stores just in-frame clones and leaves some out. Here the sample spans tens of thousands of clones, just over 90% being singletons. The source material was T cells isolated from PBMCs. These receptor sequences come from a human donor in good health.

The chain couples TRBV27 to TRBJ2-7, with 8 bases matching TRBD2. The V and J ends lost 5 bases and 4 bases, in that order; junction bases with no gene match: 13. CDR1 and CDR2 from the germline V gene are MNHEY and SMNVEV (reference sequence). The CDR3 length is 16 residues. DNA for the CDR3: TGTGCCAGCAGTCCCGCCCCTAGCGGGCTGAGGTACGAGCAGTACTTC. It specifies CASSPAPSGLRYEQYF.

The rearrangement uses TRBV7-9 and TRBJ1-1; 7 bases match TRBD1. Germline CDR1 reads SEHNR; CDR2 reads FQNEAQ (reference sequence). The CDR3 runs to 14 residues. Trimming cost V 0 bases and J 4 bases; bases outside gene matches: 2. CDR3 protein: CASSLAAGGTEAFF. The CDR3 DNA follows: TGTGCCAGCAGCTTAGCCGCAGGGGGCACTGAAGCTTTCTTT. Full variable domain (remainder filled in from reference TRBV7-9 and TRBJ1-1): DTGVSQNPRHKITKRGQNVTFRCDPISEHNRLYWYRQTLGQGPEFLTYFQNEAQLEKSRLLSDRFSAERPKGSFSTLEIQRTEQGDSAMYLCASSLAAGGTEAFFGQGTRLTVV.

The chain recombines TRBV7-2 with TRBJ1-2; possible D gene TRBD1, 5 bases. Per germline, CDR1 SGHTA and CDR2 FQGNSA. The ends were cut back, 1 base at V and 6 bases at J, with 15 bases in the middle. This CDR3 spans 15 amino acids. CDR3 nucleotides: TGTGCCAGCAGCTTAGAATCGGCAGGGATCAATGGCTACACCTTC. Its translation is CASSLESAGINGYTF.

The rearrangement links TRBV7-6 to TRBJ2-7; 10 nucleotides agree with TRBD1. Unmatched junction bases numbered 5, after V lost 5 bases and J lost 4 bases. CDR1 is SGHVS and CDR2 is FNYEAQ in the germline V gene. The CDR3 sequence is 14 residues long. The CDR3 here is CASSPGDRGYEQYF. CDR3 bases: TGTGCCAGCAGCCCAGGGGACAGGGGATACGAGCAGTACTTC.

The genes are TRBV21-1 and TRBJ1-6; the table's TRBD1 call for D was not verified on the DNA. TRBV21-1 is an annotated pseudogene. The CDR3 consists of 18 residues. The CDR3 protein is CASSKGQPNPPYNSPLHF. CDR3 nucleotide sequence: TGTGCCAGCAGCAAAGGACAGCCCAACCCACCTTATAATTCACCCCTCCACTTT.

The chain couples TRBV9 to TRBJ2-5, with 9 bases lining up with TRBD2. Germline V lookup: CDR1 SGDLS, CDR2 YYNGEE. V shed 0 bases and J 5 bases; nucleotides not matched to a gene: 5. The CDR3 has 15 residues. The CDR3 DNA is TGTGCCAGCAGCGTAGTCGCGGGGGGGCTGGAGACCCAGTACTTC. Protein: CASSVVAGGLETQYF.

This clone has a handful of counts. The chain is built from TRBV6-5 and TRBJ2-7; 10 bases are shared with TRBD2. V trimming: 7 bases; J trimming: 0 bases; junction bases outside the gene matches: 6. The CDR3 covers 15 residues. The germline CDR1 and CDR2 sequences are MNHEY and SVGAGI. CDR3 sequence: CASTLLAGSSYEQYF. CDR3 nucleotides: TGTGCCAGCACCCTACTAGCGGGAAGCTCCTACGAGCAGTACTTC.

This clone came up a few times. This chain connects TRBV2 to TRBJ1-5; D call uncertain. Trimming took 8 bases from V and 11 from J, leaving 16 bases between them. Germline lookup yields CDR1 SNHLY and CDR2 FYNNEI. The CDR3 totals 12 residues. The CDR3 DNA reads as TGTGCCAGCGCGCGGGATCCCTTCGCCCAGCATTTT. The encoded protein is CASARDPFAQHF.

The V gene is TRBV5-1, the J gene TRBJ2-7, with 8 bases lining up with TRBD2. V was pared by 5 bases and J by 3 bases, with 10 bases of the junction left unmatched. The CDR3 runs to 15 residues. Germline CDR1 reads SGHRS; CDR2 reads YFSETQ. CDR3 bases: TGCGCCAGCAGGGCACGGGAGGGTTCGAGCTACGAGCAGTACTTC. Protein product: CASRAREGSSYEQYF. Full variable domain (missing parts from reference TRBV5-1 and TRBJ2-7): KAGVTQTPRYLIKTRGQQVTLSCSPISGHRSVSWYQQTPGQGLQFLFEYFSETQRNKGNFPGRFSGRQFSNSRSEMNVSTLELGDSALYLCASRAREGSSYEQYFGPGTRLTVT.

The V and J genes are TRBV19 and TRBJ2-3; 7 bases map to TRBD2. Germline values: CDR1 LNHDA, CDR2 SQIVND (reference sequence). This CDR3 has 13 amino acids. The ends lost 4 bases at V and 4 bases at J; junction bases unmatched: 2. CDR3 region: CASSNAGADTQYF. In DNA form, the CDR3 reads TGTGCCAGTAGTAACGCGGGAGCAGATACGCAGTATTTT.